This TCR beta chain was recorded in a study of T cell responses to AZD1222 COVID-19 vaccine (dated by TCRdb to the early 2020s). Turning to the overall study: TCR sequencing was performed for over 230 trial participants, of whom 200 to 210 were given two doses of AZD1222 and approximately 26 were given two doses of MenACWY control vaccine. Trial participants were enrolled by age into 18-55, 56-69 and 70-plus year subgroups, with approximately 150, 28 and 58 TCR-sequenced participants respectively. The paper's findings and limits, for the study overall: After two AZD1222 doses, spike-specific TCR breadth and depth were significantly higher than at day 0 and than in MenACWY recipients. Because no day 14 peak-response samples were available, the repertoires could be characterized only after the peak T cell response. Reportedly, almost half of the unique spike-specific TCRs recognized epitopes lying outside the regions that are mutated in the B.1.351 and B.1.1.7 variants. Most participants were white British and females outnumbered males, and the authors suggested that clonal diversity may have been underestimated. Conclusions about previously exposed vaccinees are limited because only five or six AZD1222 recipients were SARS-CoV-2 seropositive at baseline. In the small 56-69-year group, the increase in depth fell short of significance, most likely because of low power. The vaccine-associated CD4 TCRs covered the entire spike protein, and the dominant responses fell in regions 160-218 and 743-854.

The CDR3 regions of human TCRbeta chains were analyzed by immunosequencing. Processing in the source paper ran as follows. Repertoire TCRs were matched against a reference library of SARS-CoV-2-specific TCRs generated with the MIRA antigen-specificity platform. Breadth was defined as the fraction of unique TCRs that were SARS-CoV-2-associated, and depth was defined as the fraction of total T cells that were SARS-CoV-2-associated. Each spike-specific TCR was assigned to its reactive spike region and to a CD4 or CD8 class using the MIRA data. Log10-transformed breadth and depth values were compared by one-way ANOVA with Sidak's multiple comparisons tests. As stored in TCRdb, this immuneACCESS dataset retains in-frame rearrangements with V and J assigned. A fraction of the clones does not appear; measured against another copy, unresolved V genes explain less than half of the discrepancy, and the remainder lacks a known reason. V, J and clone size are taken as reported in that table, and D and trimming were inferred from the DNA itself. This sample lists roughly 120,000 clones; approximately 85% were detected once. The top ten clonotypes cover about 4.4% of the sample.

The V end gives up 3 bases and the J end 6 bases, leaving 11 bases in the junction not matched to a gene. CDR1 and CDR2, per the germline V gene (reference sequence), are DFQATT and SNEGSKA. The CDR3, from cysteine to phenylalanine, totals 16 residues. This entry keeps only the CDR3 DNA: 48 bases, framed from base 1. A note on this clone: Its recognized antigen is unknown. No base qualities exist here, and no much larger clone lies one base off it.

Read against the paper, the sample's time point label means: about 28 days (+/-7) after the second vaccine dose. AZD1222 recipients given second doses at about 4 weeks or at about 12 weeks were pooled, since spike-specific TCR depth and breadth were not found to differ between the two schedules. Samples from vaccinated people were obtained from the UK trials COV001 and COV002, which included a single-blind randomized controlled phase 2/3 trial of AZD1222 (ChAdOx1 nCoV-19) in healthy adults. Trial participant PBMC samples were collected at day 0 and day 28 after the second dose for TCRbeta chain sequencing.

The chain is made from TRBV20-1 and TRBJ1-5; the junction holds 10 bases that match TRBD1. The sample in question was peripheral blood, obtained 28 days after the second AZD1222 dose. This clonotype was obtained from an adult who received the AZD1222 COVID-19 vaccine. The CDR3 loop reads CSASHSGTGASQPQHF. The bases are TGCAGTGCTAGTCACTCCGGGACAGGGGCCAGTCAGCCCCAGCATTTT.